This TCR beta chain was profiled in a study of PD-1 blockade in classical Hodgkin lymphoma. Profiling relied on immunoSEQ multiplex PCR, and the TCRdb table lists in-frame clones only, not all of them. This table has more than 25,000 clones, approximately 70% appearing once. Whole-study results and caveats: At baseline, newly diagnosed patients reportedly showed less TCR diversity than healthy donors. CD8+ TCR diversity did not rise significantly by C4D1, unlike CD4+. Complete responders possessed baseline diversity comparable to newly diagnosed patients. Reasons behind the repertoire differences stay unclear, perhaps disease activity or earlier therapy.

With regard to this clone: What it binds is unknown.

Relapses following autologous stem cell transplantation were seen in all patients, with brentuximab vedotin exposure varying. Germline V lookup: CDR1 SGHRS, CDR2 YFSETQ. The V and J ends lost 0 bases and 10 bases respectively, with 16 bases between them. CDR3 length equals 14 residues. The input for sequencing was peripheral blood mononuclear cells (PBMCs), taken before the second cycle of nivolumab. The sequence was obtained from a human donor with classical Hodgkin lymphoma. The V and J genes are TRBV5-1 and TRBJ1-1; D unclear. Here the CDR3 DNA reads TGCGCCAGCAGCTTGGGAGGAATCTCTAAGGGAGCTTTCTTT. Translation gives CASSLGGISKGAFF.